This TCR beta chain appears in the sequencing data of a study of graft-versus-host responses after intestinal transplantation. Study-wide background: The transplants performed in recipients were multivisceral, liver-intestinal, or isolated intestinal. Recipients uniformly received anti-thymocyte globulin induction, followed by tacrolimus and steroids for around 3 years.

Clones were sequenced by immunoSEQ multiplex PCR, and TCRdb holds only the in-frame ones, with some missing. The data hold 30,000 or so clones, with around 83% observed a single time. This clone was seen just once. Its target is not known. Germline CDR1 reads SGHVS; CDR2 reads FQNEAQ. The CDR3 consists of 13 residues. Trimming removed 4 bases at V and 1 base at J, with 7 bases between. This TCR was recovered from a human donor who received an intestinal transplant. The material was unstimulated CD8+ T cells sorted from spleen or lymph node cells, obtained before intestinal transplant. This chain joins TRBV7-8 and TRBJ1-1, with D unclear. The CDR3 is CASSSGRNTEAFF. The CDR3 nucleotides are TGTGCCAGCAGCTCTGGCCGGAACACTGAAGCTTTCTTT.